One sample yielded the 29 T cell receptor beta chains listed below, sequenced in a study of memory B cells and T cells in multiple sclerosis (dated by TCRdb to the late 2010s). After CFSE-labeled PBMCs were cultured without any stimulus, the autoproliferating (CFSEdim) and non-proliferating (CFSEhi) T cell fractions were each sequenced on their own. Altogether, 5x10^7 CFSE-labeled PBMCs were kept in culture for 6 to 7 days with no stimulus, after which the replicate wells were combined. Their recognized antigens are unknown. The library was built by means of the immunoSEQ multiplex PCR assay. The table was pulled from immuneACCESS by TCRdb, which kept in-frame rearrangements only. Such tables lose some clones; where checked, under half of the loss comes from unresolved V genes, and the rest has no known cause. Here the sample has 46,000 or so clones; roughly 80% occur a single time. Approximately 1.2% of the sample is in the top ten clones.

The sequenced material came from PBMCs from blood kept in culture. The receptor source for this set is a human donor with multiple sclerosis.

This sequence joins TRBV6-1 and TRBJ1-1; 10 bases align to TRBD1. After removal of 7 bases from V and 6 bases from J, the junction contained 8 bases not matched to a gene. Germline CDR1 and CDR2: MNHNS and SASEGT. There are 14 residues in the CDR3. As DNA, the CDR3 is TGTGCCAGCACCAGAGACAGGGGGCATGCTGAAGCTTTCTTT. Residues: CASTRDRGHAEAFF.

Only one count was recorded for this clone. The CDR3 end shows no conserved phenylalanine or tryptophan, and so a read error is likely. The CDR3 region has the DNA TGCGCCAGCAGCCAAGAGGGGCCAGCGGCCCGTTACGAGCAGTACATC. This encodes CASSQEGPAARYEQYI. This sequence joins TRBV4-3 and TRBJ2-7; TRBD1 or TRBD2 may be the D gene (5 bases each). Trimming left V 0 bases short and J 4 bases short, with 16 bases between. Per germline, CDR1 LGHNA and CDR2 YSLEER. This CDR3 contains 16 residues.

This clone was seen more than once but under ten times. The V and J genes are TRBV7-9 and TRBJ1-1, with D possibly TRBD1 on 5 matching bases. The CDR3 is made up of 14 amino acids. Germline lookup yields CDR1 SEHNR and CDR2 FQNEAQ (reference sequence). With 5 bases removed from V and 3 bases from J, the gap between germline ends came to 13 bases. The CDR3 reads CASSLGRDYTEAFF. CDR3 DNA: TGTGCCAGCAGCCTAGGCAGGGATTACACTGAAGCTTTCTTT.

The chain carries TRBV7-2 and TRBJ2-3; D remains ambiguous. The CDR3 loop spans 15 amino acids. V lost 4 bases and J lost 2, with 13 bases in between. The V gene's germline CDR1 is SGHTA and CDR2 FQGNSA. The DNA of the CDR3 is TGTGCCAGCAGCTCCTCCGGGTATCCCACAGATACGCAGTATTTT. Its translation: CASSSSGYPTDTQYF.

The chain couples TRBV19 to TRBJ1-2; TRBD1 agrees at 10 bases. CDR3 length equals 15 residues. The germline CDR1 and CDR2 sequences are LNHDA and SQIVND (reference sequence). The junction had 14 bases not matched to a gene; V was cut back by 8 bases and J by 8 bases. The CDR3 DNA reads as TGTGCCAGTTCCCCATCTGACAGGGGGCGAGGAGGCTACACCTTC. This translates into CASSPSDRGRGGYTF.

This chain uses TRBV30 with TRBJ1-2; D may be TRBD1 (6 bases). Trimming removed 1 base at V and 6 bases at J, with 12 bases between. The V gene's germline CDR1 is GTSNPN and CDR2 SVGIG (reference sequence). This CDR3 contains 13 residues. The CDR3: CAWSGTAPDGYTF. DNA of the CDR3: TGTGCCTGGAGTGGGACAGCCCCTGATGGCTACACCTTC.

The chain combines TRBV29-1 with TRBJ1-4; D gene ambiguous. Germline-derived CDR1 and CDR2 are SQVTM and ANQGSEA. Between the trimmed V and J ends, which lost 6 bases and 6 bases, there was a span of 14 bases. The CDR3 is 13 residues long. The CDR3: CSVMRSGDEKLFF. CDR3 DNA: TGCAGCGTAATGAGGTCCGGTGATGAAAAACTGTTTTTT.

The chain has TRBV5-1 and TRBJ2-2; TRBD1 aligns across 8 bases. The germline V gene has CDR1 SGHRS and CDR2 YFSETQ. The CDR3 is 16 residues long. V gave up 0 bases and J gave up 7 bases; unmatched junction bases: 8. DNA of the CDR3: TGCGCCAGCAGCTTGGAGAGACAGGGGTCCGGCGGGGAGCTGTTTTTT. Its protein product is CASSLERQGSGGELFF.

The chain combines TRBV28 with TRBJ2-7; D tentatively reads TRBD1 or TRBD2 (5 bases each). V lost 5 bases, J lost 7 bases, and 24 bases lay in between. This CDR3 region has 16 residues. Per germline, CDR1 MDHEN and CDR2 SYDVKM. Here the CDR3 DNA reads TGTGCCAGCAGTAGTGCTAGGGACGGCGTTTTGGTAGAGCAGTACTTC. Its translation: CASSSARDGVLVEQYF.

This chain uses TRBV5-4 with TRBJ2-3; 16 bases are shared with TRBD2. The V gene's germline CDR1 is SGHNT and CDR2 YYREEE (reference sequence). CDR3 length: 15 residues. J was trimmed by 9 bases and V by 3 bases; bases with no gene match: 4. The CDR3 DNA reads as TGTGCCAGCAGCTCGGGGACTAGCGGGGGGGCAACGCAGTATTTT. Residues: CASSSGTSGGATQYF.

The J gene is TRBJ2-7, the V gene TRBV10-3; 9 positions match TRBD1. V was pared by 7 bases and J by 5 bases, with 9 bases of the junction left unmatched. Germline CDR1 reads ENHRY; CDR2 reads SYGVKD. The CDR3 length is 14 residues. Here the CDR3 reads CAINSGTGNHEQYF. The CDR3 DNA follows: TGTGCCATCAACTCCGGGACAGGGAACCACGAGCAGTACTTC.

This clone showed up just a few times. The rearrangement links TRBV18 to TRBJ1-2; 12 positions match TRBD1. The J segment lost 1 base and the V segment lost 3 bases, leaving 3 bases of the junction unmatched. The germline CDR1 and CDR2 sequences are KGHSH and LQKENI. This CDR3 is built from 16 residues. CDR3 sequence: CASSPGTGGSNYGYTF. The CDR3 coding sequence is TGTGCCAGCTCACCCGGGACAGGGGGCAGTAACTATGGCTACACCTTC.

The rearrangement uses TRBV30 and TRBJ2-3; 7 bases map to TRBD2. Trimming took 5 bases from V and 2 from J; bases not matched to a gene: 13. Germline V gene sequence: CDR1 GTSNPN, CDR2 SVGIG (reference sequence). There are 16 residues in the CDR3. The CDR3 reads CAWYQPRGVTTDTQYF. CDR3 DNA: TGTGCCTGGTACCAACCCCGGGGGGTCACCACAGATACGCAGTATTTT. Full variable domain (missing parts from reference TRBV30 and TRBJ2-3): SQTIHQWPATLVQPVGSPLSLECTVEGTSNPNLYWYRQAAGRGLQLLFYSVGIGQISSEVPQNLSASRPQDRQFILSSKKLLLSDSGFYLCAWYQPRGVTTDTQYFGPGTRLTVL.

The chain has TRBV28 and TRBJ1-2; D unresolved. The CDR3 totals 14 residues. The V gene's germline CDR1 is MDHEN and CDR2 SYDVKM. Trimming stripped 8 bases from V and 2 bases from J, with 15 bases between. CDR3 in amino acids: CASASPGENYGYTF. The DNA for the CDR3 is TGTGCCAGCGCCTCTCCGGGAGAAAACTATGGCTACACCTTC.

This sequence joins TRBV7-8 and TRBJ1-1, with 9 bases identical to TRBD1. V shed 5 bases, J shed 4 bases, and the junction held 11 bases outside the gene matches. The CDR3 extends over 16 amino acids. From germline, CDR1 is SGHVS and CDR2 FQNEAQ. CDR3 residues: CASSVRDRVLVTEAFF. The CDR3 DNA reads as TGTGCCAGCAGCGTGCGGGACAGGGTATTGGTCACTGAAGCTTTCTTT.

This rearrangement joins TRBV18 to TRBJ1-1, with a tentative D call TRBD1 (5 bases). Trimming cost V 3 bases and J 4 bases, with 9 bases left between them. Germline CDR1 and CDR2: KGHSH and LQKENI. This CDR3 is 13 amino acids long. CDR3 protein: CASSPGQGTEAFF. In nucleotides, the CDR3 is TGTGCCAGCTCACCCGGGCAGGGCACTGAAGCTTTCTTT. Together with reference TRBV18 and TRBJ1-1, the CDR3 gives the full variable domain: NAGVMQNPRHLVRRRGQEARLRCSPMKGHSHVYWYRQLPEEGLKFMVYLQKENIIDESGMPKERFSAEFPKEGPSILRIQQVVRGDSAAYFCASSPGQGTEAFFGQGTRLTVV.

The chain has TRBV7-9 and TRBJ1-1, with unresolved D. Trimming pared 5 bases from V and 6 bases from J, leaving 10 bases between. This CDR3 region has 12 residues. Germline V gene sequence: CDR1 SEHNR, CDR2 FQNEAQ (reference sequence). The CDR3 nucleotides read TGTGCCAGCAGCCGATTTGACGCTGAAGCTTTCTTT. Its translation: CASSRFDAEAFF.

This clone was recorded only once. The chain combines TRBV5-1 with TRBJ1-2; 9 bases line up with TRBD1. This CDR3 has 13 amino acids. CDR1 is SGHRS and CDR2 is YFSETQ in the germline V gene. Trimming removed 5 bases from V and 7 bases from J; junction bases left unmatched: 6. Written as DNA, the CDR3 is TGCGCCAGCAGTCCACAGGGGGCCGGTGGCTACACCTTC. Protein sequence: CASSPQGAGGYTF.

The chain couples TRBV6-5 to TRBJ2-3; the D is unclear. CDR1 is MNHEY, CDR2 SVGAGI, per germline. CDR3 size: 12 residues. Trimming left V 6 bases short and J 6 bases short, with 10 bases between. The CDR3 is CASRKLGDTQYF. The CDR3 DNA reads TGTGCCAGCAGGAAGCTCGGCGATACGCAGTATTTT.

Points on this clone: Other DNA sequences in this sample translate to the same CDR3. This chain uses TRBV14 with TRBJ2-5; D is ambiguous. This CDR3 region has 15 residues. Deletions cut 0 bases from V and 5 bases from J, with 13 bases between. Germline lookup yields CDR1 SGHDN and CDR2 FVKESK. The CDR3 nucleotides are TGTGCCAGCAGCCAAGAGGGTAGTGTTCGGGAGACCCAGTACTTC. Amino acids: CASSQEGSVRETQYF.

CDR3 amino acids: CAWSQTHEQFF. The DNA of the CDR3 is TGTGCCTGGAGTCAAACGCATGAGCAGTTCTTC. This sequence joins TRBV30 and TRBJ2-1; D remains unclear. There are 11 residues in the CDR3. CDR1 and CDR2 from the germline V gene are GTSNPN and SVGIG (reference sequence). V lost 2 bases and J 8 bases, leaving 7 bases between the germline ends.

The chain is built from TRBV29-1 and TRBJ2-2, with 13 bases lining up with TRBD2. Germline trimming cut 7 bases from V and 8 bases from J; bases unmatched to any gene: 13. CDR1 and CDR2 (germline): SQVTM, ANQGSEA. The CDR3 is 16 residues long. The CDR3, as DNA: TGCAGCGCCTACGTGGGACTAGCGGGGACTGCGGGGGAGCTGTTTTTT. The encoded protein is CSAYVGLAGTAGELFF.

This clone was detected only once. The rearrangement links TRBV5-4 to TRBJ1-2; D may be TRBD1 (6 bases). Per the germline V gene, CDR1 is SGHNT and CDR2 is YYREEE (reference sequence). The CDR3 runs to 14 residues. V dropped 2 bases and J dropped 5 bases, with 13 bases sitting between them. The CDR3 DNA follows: TGTGCCAGCAGCTTAGGACAGCTCCATTATGGCTACACCTTC. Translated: CASSLGQLHYGYTF.

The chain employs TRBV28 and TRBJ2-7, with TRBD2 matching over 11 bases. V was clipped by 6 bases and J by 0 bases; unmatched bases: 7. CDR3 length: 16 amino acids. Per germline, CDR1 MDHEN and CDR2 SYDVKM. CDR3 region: CASSSPGLAASYEQYF. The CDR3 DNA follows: TGTGCCAGCAGCTCTCCGGGACTAGCGGCCTCCTACGAGCAGTACTTC.

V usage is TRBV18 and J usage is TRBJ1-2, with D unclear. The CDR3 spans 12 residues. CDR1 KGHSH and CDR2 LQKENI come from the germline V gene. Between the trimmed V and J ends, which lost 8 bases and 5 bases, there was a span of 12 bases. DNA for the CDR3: TGTGCCAGCCGTGACGCGGGGTATGGCTACACCTTC. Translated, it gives CASRDAGYGYTF.

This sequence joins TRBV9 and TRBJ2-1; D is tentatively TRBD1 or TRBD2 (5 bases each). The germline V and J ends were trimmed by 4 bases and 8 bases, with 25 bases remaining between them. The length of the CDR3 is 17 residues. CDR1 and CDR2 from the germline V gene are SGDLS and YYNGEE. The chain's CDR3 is CASSTHPGTLYRDEQFF. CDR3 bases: TGTGCCAGCAGCACCCACCCCGGGACGCTCTACCGGGATGAGCAGTTCTTC.

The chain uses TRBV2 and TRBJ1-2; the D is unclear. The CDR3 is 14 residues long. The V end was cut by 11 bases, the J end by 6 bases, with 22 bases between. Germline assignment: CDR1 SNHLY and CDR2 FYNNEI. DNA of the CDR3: TGTGCCGTACCGGCGGTGCCCTGGGATGATGGCTACACCTTC. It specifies CAVPAVPWDDGYTF.

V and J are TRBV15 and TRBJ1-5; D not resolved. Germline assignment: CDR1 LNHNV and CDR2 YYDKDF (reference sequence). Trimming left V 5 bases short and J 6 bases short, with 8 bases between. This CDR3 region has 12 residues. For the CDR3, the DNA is TGTGCCACCAGCTTGGACGGTCAGCCCCAGCATTTT. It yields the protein CATSLDGQPQHF.

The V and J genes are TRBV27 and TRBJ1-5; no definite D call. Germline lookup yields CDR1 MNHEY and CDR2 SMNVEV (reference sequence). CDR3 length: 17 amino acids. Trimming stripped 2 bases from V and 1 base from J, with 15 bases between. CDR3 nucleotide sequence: TGTGCCAGCAGTTTAGCTGCAGGTCCCCTGAGCAATCAGCCCCAGCATTTT. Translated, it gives CASSLAAGPLSNQPQHF.